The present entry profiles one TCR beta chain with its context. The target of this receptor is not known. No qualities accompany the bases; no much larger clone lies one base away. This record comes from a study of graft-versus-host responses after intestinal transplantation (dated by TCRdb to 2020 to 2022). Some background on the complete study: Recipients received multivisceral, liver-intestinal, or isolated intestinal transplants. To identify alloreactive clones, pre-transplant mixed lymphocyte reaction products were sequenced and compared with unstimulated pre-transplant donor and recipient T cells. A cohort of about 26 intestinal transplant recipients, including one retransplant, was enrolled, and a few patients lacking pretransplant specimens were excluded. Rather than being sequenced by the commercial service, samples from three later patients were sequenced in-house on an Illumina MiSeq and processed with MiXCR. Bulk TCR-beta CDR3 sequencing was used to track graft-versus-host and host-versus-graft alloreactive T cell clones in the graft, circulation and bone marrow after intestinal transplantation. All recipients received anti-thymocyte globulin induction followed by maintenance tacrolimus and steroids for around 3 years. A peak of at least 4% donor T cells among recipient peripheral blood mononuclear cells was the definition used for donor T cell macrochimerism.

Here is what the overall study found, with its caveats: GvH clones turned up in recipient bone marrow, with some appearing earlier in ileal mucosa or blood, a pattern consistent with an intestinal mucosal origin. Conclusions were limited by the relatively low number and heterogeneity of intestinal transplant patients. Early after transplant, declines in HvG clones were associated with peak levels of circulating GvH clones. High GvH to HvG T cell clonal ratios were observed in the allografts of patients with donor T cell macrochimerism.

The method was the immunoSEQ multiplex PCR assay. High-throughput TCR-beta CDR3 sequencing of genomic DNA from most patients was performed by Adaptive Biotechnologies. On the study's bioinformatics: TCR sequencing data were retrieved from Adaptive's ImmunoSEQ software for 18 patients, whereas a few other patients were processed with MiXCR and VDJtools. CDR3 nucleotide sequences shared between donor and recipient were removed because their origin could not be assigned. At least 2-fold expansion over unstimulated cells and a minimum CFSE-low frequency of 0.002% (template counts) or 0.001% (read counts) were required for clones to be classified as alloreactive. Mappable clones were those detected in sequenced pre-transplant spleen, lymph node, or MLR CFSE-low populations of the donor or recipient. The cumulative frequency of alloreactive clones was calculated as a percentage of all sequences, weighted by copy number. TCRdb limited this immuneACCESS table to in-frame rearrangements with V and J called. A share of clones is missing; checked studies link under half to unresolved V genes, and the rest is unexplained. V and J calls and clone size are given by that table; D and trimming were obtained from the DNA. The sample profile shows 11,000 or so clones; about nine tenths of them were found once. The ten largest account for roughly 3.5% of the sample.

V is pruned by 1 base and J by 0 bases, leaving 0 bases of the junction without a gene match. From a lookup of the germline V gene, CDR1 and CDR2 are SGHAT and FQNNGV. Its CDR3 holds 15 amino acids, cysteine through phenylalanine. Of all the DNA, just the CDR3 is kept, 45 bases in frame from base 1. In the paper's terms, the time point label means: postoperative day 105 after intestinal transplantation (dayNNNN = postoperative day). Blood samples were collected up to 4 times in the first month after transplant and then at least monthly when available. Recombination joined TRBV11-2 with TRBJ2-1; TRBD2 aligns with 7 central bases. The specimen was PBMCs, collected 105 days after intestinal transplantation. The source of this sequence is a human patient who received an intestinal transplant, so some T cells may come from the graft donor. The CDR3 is CASSLGTSSYNEQFF. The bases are TGTGCCAGCAGCTTAGGGACTAGCTCCTACAATGAGCAGTTCTTC.